This T cell receptor (beta chain) derives from a study of CD8+ T cells in alopecia areata. Study overall: Scoring treated patients' severity relied on the percentage of scalp area affected.

Sequencing templates came from extracted RNA that was reverse transcribed into cDNA. The protocol was immunoSEQ multiplex PCR, while the TCRdb copy is restricted to in-frame clones and leaves out a portion. In the table there are over 150,000 clones, 50% to 60% of which are singletons. Treatment: oral pan-JAK inhibitor, 5-10 mg twice daily. Findings and caveats of the study: In blood and scalp, many expanded lesional clones persisted during tofacitinib.

To note about this clone: The target antigen is unknown.

Trimming shortened V by 0 bases and J by 9 bases, and 6 bases separated the two germline ends. This CDR3 has 12 residues. CDR1 is MGHDK, CDR2 SYGVNS, per germline. J is TRBJ2-1 and V is TRBV25-1; D gene unclear. The sample here was CD4+ T cells sorted from blood, taken at week 4, from a patient treated with tofacitinib. The clonotype originates from a human donor with alopecia areata. The CDR3 reads CASSEYLSEQFF. CDR3 DNA: TGTGCCAGCAGTGAATATCTTTCTGAGCAGTTCTTC.